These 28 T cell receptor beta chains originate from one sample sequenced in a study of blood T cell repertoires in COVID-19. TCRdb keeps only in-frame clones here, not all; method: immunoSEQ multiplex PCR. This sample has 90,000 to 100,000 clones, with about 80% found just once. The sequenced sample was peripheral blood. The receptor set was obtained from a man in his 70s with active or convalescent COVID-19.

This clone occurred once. DNA for the CDR3: TGTGCCAGCAGTAGCCAACAGGGGGTCGAGACCCAGTACTTC. This gives the protein CASSSQQGVETQYF. V is TRBV6-5 and J is TRBJ2-5, with 8 bases that match TRBD1. Losses at the gene ends were 5 bases for V and 5 bases for J; bases not matched to a gene: 7. There are 14 residues in the CDR3. Germline values: CDR1 MNHEY, CDR2 SVGAGI.

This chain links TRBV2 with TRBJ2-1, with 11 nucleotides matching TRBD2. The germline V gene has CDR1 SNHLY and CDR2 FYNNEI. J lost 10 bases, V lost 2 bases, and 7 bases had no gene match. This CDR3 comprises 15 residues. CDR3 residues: CASSESLAGGGEQFF. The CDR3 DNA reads TGTGCCAGCAGTGAAAGTCTAGCGGGGGGAGGAGAGCAGTTCTTC.

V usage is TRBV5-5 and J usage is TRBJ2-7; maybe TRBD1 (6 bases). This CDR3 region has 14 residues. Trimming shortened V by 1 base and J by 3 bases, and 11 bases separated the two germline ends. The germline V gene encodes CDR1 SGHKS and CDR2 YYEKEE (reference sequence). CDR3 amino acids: CASSLRQALYEQYF. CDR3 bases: TGTGCCAGCAGCTTGAGACAGGCTCTCTACGAGCAGTACTTC.

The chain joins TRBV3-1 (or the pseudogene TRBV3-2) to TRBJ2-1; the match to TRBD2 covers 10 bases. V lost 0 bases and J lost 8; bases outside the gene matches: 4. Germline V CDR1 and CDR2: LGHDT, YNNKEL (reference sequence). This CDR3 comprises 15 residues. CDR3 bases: TGTGCCAGCAGCCAAGATGGAGCGGGGGGGTATGAGCAGTTCTTC. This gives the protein CASSQDGAGGYEQFF.

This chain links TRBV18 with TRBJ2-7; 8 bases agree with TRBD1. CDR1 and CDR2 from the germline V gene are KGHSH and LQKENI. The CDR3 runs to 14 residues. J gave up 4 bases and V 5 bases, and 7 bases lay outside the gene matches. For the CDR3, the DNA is TGTGCCAGCTCAACGCAGGGGGCTTGGTACGAGCAGTACTTC. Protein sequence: CASSTQGAWYEQYF.

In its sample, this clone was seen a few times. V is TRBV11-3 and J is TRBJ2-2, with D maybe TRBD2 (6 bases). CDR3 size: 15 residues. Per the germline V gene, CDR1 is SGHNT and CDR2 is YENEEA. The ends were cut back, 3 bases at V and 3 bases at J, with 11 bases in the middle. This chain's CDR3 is CASSFSGGDTGELFF. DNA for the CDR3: TGTGCCAGCAGCTTCTCCGGGGGTGACACCGGGGAGCTGTTTTTT.

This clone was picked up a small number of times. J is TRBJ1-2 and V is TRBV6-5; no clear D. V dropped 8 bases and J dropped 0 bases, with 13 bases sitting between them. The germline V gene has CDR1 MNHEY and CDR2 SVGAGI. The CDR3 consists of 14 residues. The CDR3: CASGSELANYGYTF. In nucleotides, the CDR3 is TGTGCCAGCGGCTCGGAACTAGCTAACTATGGCTACACCTTC.

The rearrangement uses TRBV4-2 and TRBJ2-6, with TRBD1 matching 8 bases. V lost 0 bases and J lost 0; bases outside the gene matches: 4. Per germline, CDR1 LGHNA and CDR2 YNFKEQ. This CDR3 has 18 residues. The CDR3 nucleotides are TGTGCCAGCAGCCAAGATAGGGACAGGCTCTCTGGGGCCAACGTCCTGACTTTC. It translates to CASSQDRDRLSGANVLTF.

The chain's CDR3 is CAGRGQGSNTGELFF. Here the CDR3 DNA reads TGTGCCGGCCGAGGTCAGGGGTCGAACACCGGGGAGCTGTTTTTT. The chain uses TRBV2 and TRBJ2-2, with D maybe TRBD1 (6 bases). The CDR3 length is 15 residues. Trimming left V 11 bases short and J 0 bases short, with 16 bases between. CDR1 is SNHLY, CDR2 FYNNEI, per germline. The whole variable domain, remainder taken from reference TRBV2 and TRBJ2-2, is EPEVTQTPSHQVTQMGQEVILRCVPISNHLYFYWYRQILGQKVEFLVSFYNNEISEKSEIFDDQFSVERPDGSNFTLKIRSTKLEDSAMYFCAGRGQGSNTGELFFGEGSRLTVL.

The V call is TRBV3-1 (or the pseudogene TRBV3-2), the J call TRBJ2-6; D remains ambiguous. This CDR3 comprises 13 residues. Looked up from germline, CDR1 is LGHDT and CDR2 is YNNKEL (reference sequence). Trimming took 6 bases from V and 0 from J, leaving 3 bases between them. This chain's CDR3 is CASRASGANVLTF. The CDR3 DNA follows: TGTGCCAGCAGGGCCTCTGGGGCCAACGTCCTGACTTTC.

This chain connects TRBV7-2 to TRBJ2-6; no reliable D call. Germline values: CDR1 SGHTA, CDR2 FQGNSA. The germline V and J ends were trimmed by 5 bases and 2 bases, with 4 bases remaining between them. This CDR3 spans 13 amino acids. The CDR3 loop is CASSVTGANVLTF. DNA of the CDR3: TGTGCCAGCAGCGTTACTGGGGCCAACGTCCTGACTTTC. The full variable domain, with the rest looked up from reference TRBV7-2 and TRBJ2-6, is GAGVSQSPSNKVTEKGKDVELRCDPISGHTALYWYRQSLGQGLEFLIYFQGNSAPDKSGLPSDRFSAERTGGSVSTLTIQRTQQEDSAVYLCASSVTGANVLTFGAGSRLTVL.

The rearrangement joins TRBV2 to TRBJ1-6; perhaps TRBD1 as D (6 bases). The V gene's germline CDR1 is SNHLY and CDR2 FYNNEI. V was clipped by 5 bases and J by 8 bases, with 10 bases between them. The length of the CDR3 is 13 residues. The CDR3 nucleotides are TGTGCCAGCAGTCTTTCAGGGGATTCACCCCTCCACTTT. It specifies CASSLSGDSPLHF. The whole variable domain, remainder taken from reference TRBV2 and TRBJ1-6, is EPEVTQTPSHQVTQMGQEVILRCVPISNHLYFYWYRQILGQKVEFLVSFYNNEISEKSEIFDDQFSVERPDGSNFTLKIRSTKLEDSAMYFCASSLSGDSPLHFGNGTRLTVT.

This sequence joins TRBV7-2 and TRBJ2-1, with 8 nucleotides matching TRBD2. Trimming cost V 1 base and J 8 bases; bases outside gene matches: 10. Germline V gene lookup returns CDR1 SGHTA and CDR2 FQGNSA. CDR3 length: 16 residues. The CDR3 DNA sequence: TGTGCCAGCAGCTTAGATCGGGGGGGGGCCAACGATGAGCAGTTCTTC. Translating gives CASSLDRGGANDEQFF.

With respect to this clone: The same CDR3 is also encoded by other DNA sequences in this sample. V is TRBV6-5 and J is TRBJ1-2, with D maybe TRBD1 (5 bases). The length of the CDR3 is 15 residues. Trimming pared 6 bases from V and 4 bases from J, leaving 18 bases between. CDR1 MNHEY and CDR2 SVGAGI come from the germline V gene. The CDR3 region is CASRSNMGRGYGYTF. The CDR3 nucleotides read TGTGCCAGCAGATCGAATATGGGGCGAGGCTATGGCTACACCTTC.

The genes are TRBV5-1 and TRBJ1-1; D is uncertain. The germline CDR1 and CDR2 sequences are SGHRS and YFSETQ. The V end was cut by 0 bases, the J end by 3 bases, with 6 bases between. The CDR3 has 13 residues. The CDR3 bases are TGCGCCAGCAGCTTGGCCGAGTACACTGAAGCTTTCTTT. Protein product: CASSLAEYTEAFF. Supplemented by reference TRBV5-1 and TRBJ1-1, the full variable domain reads KAGVTQTPRYLIKTRGQQVTLSCSPISGHRSVSWYQQTPGQGLQFLFEYFSETQRNKGNFPGRFSGRQFSNSRSEMNVSTLELGDSALYLCASSLAEYTEAFFGQGTRLTVV.

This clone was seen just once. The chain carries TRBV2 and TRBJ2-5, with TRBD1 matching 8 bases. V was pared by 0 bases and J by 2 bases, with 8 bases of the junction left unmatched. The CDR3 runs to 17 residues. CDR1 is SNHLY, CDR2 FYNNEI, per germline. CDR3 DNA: TGTGCCAGCAGTGAAGCGCTTCCGGGGACAGGTCAAGAGACCCAGTACTTC. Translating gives CASSEALPGTGQETQYF. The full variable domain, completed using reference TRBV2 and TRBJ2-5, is EPEVTQTPSHQVTQMGQEVILRCVPISNHLYFYWYRQILGQKVEFLVSFYNNEISEKSEIFDDQFSVERPDGSNFTLKIRSTKLEDSAMYFCASSEALPGTGQETQYFGPGTRLLVL.

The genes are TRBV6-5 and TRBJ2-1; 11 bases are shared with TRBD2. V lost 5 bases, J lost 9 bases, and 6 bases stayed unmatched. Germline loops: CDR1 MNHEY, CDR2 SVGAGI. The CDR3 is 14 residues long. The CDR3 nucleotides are TGTGCCAGCAGTATAGCGGGGGGGCGGGTTGAGCAGTTCTTC. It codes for CASSIAGGRVEQFF.

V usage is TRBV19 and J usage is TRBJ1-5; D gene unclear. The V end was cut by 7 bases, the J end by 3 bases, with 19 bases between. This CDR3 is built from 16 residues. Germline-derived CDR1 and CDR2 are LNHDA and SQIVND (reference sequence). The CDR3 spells CASTIRDRNFNQPQHF. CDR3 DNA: TGTGCCAGTACGATCCGGGATCGCAATTTCAATCAGCCCCAGCATTTT.

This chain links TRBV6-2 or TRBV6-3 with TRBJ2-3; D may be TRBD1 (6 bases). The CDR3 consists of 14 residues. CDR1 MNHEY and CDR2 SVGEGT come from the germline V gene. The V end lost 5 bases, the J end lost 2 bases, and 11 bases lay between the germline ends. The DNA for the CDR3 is TGTGCCAGCAGTCAGGGGCGCCTCACAGATACGCAGTATTTT. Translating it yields CASSQGRLTDTQYF.

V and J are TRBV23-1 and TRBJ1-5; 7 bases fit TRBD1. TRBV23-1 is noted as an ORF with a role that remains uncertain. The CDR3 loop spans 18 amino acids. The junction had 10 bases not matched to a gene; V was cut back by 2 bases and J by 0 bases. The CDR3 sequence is CASSQLYRQGLSNQPQHF. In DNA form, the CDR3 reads TGCGCCAGCAGTCAACTCTATAGACAGGGACTTAGCAATCAGCCCCAGCATTTT.

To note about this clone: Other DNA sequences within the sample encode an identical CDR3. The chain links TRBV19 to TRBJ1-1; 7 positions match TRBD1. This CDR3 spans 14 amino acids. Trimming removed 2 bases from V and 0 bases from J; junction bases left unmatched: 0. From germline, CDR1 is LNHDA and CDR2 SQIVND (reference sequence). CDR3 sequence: CASSITGVNTEAFF. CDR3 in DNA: TGTGCCAGTAGTATAACAGGGGTGAACACTGAAGCTTTCTTT.

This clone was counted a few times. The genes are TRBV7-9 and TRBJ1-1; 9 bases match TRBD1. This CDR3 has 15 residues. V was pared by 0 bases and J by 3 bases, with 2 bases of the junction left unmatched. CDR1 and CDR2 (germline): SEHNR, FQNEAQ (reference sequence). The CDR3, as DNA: TGTGCCAGCAGCTTAGCTAGGACAGGGGACACTGAAGCTTTCTTT. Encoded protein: CASSLARTGDTEAFF.

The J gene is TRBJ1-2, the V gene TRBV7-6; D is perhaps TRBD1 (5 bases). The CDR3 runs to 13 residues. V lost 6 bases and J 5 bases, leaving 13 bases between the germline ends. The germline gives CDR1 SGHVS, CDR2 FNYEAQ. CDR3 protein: CASSPQGLYGYTF. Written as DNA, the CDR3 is TGTGCCAGCAGTCCTCAGGGCTTATATGGCTACACCTTC. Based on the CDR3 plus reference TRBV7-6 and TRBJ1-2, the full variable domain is GAGVSQSPRYKVTKRGQDVALRCDPISGHVSLYWYRQALGQGPEFLTYFNYEAQQDKSGLPNDRFSAERPEGSISTLTIQRTEQRDSAMYRCASSPQGLYGYTFGSGTRLTVV.

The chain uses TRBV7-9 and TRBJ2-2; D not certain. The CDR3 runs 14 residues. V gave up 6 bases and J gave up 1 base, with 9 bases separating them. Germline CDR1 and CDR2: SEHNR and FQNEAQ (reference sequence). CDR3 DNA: TGTGCCAGCAGGCTGTCAGGGAACACCGGGGAGCTGTTTTTT. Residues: CASRLSGNTGELFF.

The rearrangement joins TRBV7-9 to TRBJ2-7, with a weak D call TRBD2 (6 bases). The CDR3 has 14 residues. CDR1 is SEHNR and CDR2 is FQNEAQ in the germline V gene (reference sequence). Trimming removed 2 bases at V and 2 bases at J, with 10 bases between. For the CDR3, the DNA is TGTGCCAGCAGCTTACCCGGGGGACCCTACGAGCAGTACTTC. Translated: CASSLPGGPYEQYF. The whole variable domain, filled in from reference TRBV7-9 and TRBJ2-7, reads DTGVSQNPRHKITKRGQNVTFRCDPISEHNRLYWYRQTLGQGPEFLTYFQNEAQLEKSRLLSDRFSAERPKGSFSTLEIQRTEQGDSAMYLCASSLPGGPYEQYFGPGTRLTVT.

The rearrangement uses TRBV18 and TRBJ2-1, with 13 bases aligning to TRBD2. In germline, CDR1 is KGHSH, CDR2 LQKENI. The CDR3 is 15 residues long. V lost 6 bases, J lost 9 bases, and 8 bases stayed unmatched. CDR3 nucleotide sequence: TGTGCCAGCTCGGTTTCCGGACTAGCGGGGGTTGAGCAGTTCTTC. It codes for CASSVSGLAGVEQFF. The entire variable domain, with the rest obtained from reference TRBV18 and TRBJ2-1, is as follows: NAGVMQNPRHLVRRRGQEARLRCSPMKGHSHVYWYRQLPEEGLKFMVYLQKENIIDESGMPKERFSAEFPKEGPSILRIQQVVRGDSAAYFCASSVSGLAGVEQFFGPGTRLTVL.

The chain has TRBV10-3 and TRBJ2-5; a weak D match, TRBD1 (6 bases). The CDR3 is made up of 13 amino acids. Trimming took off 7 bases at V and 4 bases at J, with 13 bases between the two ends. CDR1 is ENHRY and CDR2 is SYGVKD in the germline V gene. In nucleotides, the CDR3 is TGTGCCATCACACAGGGCAAGGGAGAGACCCAGTACTTC. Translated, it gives CAITQGKGETQYF.

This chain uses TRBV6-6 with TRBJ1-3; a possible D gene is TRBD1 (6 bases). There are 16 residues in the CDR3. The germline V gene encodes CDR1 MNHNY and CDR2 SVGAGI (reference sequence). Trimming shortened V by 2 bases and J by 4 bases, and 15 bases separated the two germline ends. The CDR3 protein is CASSYPKLTGGNTIYF. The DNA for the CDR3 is TGTGCCAGCAGTTACCCGAAATTGACAGGAGGAAACACCATATATTTT.